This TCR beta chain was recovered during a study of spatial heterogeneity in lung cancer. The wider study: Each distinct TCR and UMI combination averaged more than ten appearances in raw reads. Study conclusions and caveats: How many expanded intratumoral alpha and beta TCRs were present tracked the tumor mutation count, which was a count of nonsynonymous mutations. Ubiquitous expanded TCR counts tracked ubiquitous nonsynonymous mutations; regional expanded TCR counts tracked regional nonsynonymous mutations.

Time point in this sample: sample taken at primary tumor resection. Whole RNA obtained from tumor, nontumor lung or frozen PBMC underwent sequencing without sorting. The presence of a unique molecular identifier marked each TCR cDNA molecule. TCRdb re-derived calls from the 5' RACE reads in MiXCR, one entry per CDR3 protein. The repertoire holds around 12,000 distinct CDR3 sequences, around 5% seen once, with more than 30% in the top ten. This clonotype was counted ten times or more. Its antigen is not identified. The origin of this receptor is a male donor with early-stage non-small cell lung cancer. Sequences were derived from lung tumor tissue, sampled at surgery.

For the CDR3, the DNA is TGTGCCAGCAGCCCCGACGGGGCCTCTGGAAACACCATATATTTT. This sequence encodes CASSPDGASGNTIYF. The J gene is TRBJ1-3, the V gene TRBV7-9; perhaps TRBD1 as D (5 bases). V was shortened by 5 bases and J by 0 bases, with 11 bases between the two germline ends. Germline V gives CDR1 SEHNR, CDR2 FQNEAQ (reference sequence). This CDR3 contains 15 residues.